This entry lists 29 T cell receptor beta chains sequenced from one sample in a study of blood T cell repertoires in COVID-19. The repertoire was sequenced with immunoSEQ multiplex PCR; TCRdb's copy has only in-frame clones and lacks some. The repertoire consists of around 180,000 clones, with about 84% occurring once and the leading ten covering 15% to 20%. Sequencing was performed on peripheral blood. These receptors all come from a person aged 70 to 80 with COVID-19, enrolled during active disease.

This clone is a singleton in its sample. The chain carries TRBV15 and TRBJ2-1; perhaps TRBD2 as D (5 bases). Germline-derived CDR1 and CDR2 are LNHNV and YYDKDF (reference sequence). Trimming cost V 1 base and J 2 bases, with 12 bases left between them. The CDR3 covers 16 residues. CDR3 sequence (DNA): TGTGCCACCAGCAGAGTCCGGGGTACTACCTACAATGAGCAGTTCTTC. Translating it yields CATSRVRGTTYNEQFF.

As concerns this clone: Within the sample, other DNA sequences also encode this same CDR3. This rearrangement joins TRBV7-9 to TRBJ1-6; the D gene is possibly TRBD1 (6 bases). The germline V and J ends were trimmed by 4 bases and 7 bases, with 11 bases remaining between them. Germline assignment: CDR1 SEHNR and CDR2 FQNEAQ (reference sequence). This CDR3 is 14 amino acids long. CDR3 DNA sequence: TGTGCCAGCAGCTCAGGGACATCGAATTCACCCCTCCACTTT. Protein product: CASSSGTSNSPLHF.

The rearrangement links TRBV27 to TRBJ1-6; D is ambiguous. Germline V gives CDR1 MNHEY, CDR2 SMNVEV (reference sequence). The CDR3 is 17 residues long. The V and J ends lost 5 bases and 0 bases respectively, with 14 bases between them. CDR3 nucleotides: TGTGCCAGCAGTCCCCTCCGCGGGAGCTCCTATAATTCACCCCTCCACTTT. Its protein product is CASSPLRGSSYNSPLHF.

V usage is TRBV6-5 and J usage is TRBJ1-5, with TRBD1 matching 9 bases. Looked up from germline, CDR1 is MNHEY and CDR2 is SVGAGI. J lost 7 bases, V lost 0 bases, and 7 bases had no gene match. The CDR3 runs 16 residues. Written as DNA, the CDR3 is TGTGCCAGCAGTTACTCAAGGACAGGGGCCCAACAGCCCCAGCATTTT. Encoded protein: CASSYSRTGAQQPQHF.

V and J are TRBV19 and TRBJ2-5, with D tentatively TRBD2 (5 bases). This CDR3 has 13 residues. Germline V lookup: CDR1 LNHDA, CDR2 SQIVND (reference sequence). Trimming took off 5 bases at V and 8 bases at J, with 15 bases between the two ends. The CDR3 here is CASSAAGGITQYF. CDR3 sequence (DNA): TGTGCCAGTAGTGCCGCAGGAGGTATAACCCAGTACTTC.

The chain joins TRBV11-1 to TRBJ1-1, with a weak D call TRBD1 (5 bases). The CDR3 totals 16 residues. From germline, CDR1 is SGHAT and CDR2 FQDESV (reference sequence). V was pared by 6 bases and J by 1 base, with 18 bases between. CDR3 sequence: CASSGQGIGRNTEAFF. The CDR3, as DNA: TGTGCCAGCAGTGGTCAGGGTATAGGTCGGAACACTGAAGCTTTCTTT. The variable domain in full, with the rest retrieved from reference TRBV11-1 and TRBJ1-1, is EAEVAQSPRYKITEKSQAVAFWCDPISGHATLYWYRQILGQGPELLVQFQDESVVDDSQLPKDRFSAERLKGVDSTLKIQPAELGDSAMYLCASSGQGIGRNTEAFFGQGTRLTVV.

The chain carries TRBV7-6 and TRBJ1-1; the D gene is possibly TRBD1 (5 bases). Deletions cut 5 bases from V and 1 base from J, with 17 bases between. The CDR3 runs 16 residues. CDR1 and CDR2 from the germline V gene are SGHVS and FNYEAQ. In nucleotides, the CDR3 is TGTGCCAGCAGCGCCCGGCCCATGACAGAGAACACTGAAGCTTTCTTT. Encoded protein: CASSARPMTENTEAFF. The full variable domain, its missing parts supplied by reference TRBV7-6 and TRBJ1-1, is GAGVSQSPRYKVTKRGQDVALRCDPISGHVSLYWYRQALGQGPEFLTYFNYEAQQDKSGLPNDRFSAERPEGSISTLTIQRTEQRDSAMYRCASSARPMTENTEAFFGQGTRLTVV.

The CDR3 sequence is CASSRDSANEKLFF. CDR3 DNA: TGTGCCAGCAGTAGGGACAGCGCGAATGAAAAACTGTTTTTT. The chain links TRBV2 to TRBJ1-4; 7 positions match TRBD1. Germline loops: CDR1 SNHLY, CDR2 FYNNEI. J gave up 5 bases and V 5 bases, and 5 bases lay outside the gene matches. The CDR3 extends over 14 amino acids.

The chain links TRBV28 to TRBJ1-2, with D possibly being TRBD1 (5 bases). The CDR3 is 14 residues long. Trimming removed 7 bases from V and 0 bases from J, with 12 bases in between. Germline V gene lookup returns CDR1 MDHEN and CDR2 SYDVKM. The CDR3 loop is CASTRQTANYGYTF. In nucleotides, the CDR3 is TGTGCCAGCACTCGACAGACAGCTAACTATGGCTACACCTTC.

The CDR3 is CACPGGGQETQYF. CDR3 bases: TGTGCCTGCCCGGGGGGCGGCCAAGAGACCCAGTACTTC. V is TRBV30 and J is TRBJ2-5, with a weak D call TRBD2 (7 bases). Looked up from germline, CDR1 is GTSNPN and CDR2 is SVGIG (reference sequence). CDR3 length: 13 amino acids. The V gene lost 6 bases and the J gene lost 1 base, with 12 bases spanning the gap.

The chain has TRBV30 and TRBJ1-3; D is undetermined. The CDR3 is made up of 15 amino acids. Germline CDR1 reads GTSNPN; CDR2 reads SVGIG (reference sequence). V lost 0 bases to trimming and J lost 0 bases, with 9 bases between them. The CDR3: CAWSVGTNSGNTIYF. Written as DNA, the CDR3 is TGTGCCTGGAGTGTAGGCACTAACTCTGGAAACACCATATATTTT.

J is TRBJ2-3 and V is TRBV27, with D perhaps TRBD2 (6 bases). CDR3 length: 14 residues. The V gene lost 3 bases and the J gene lost 0 bases, with 7 bases spanning the gap. Germline lookup yields CDR1 MNHEY and CDR2 SMNVEV (reference sequence). CDR3 sequence: CASSFAGSTDTQYF. The CDR3 DNA sequence: TGTGCCAGCAGTTTCGCGGGGAGCACAGATACGCAGTATTTT.

The V gene is TRBV11-2, the J gene TRBJ1-2, with a weak D call TRBD1 (5 bases). Germline V CDR1 and CDR2: SGHAT, FQNNGV. With 4 bases removed from V and 8 bases from J, the gap between germline ends came to 14 bases. This CDR3 contains 13 residues. CDR3: CASSSRGREGYTF. The CDR3 DNA reads as TGTGCCAGCAGCTCTCGGGGGAGGGAAGGCTACACCTTC. Full variable domain (outside the CDR3, taken from reference TRBV11-2 and TRBJ1-2): EAGVAQSPRYKIIEKRQSVAFWCNPISGHATLYWYQQILGQGPKLLIQFQNNGVVDDSQLPKDRFSAERLKGVDSTLKIQPAKLEDSAVYLCASSSRGREGYTFGSGTRLTVV.

The chain employs TRBV19 and TRBJ2-7; D may be TRBD1 (6 bases). This CDR3 region has 12 residues. Germline CDR1 and CDR2: LNHDA and SQIVND (reference sequence). V dropped 9 bases and J dropped 2 bases, with 11 bases sitting between them. CDR3 residues: CASRDTAYEQYF. The CDR3 bases are TGTGCCAGCCGGGACACCGCCTACGAGCAGTACTTC.

The chain recombines TRBV19 with TRBJ2-7; tentatively, D is TRBD2 (5 bases). The germline V gene has CDR1 LNHDA and CDR2 SQIVND (reference sequence). V was cut by 5 bases and J by 4 bases, with 9 bases left in between. This CDR3 comprises 12 residues. CDR3 nucleotides: TGTGCCAGTAGTCCGAGGGTGTACGAGCAGTACTTC. It is translated as CASSPRVYEQYF.

V gene TRBV30 combines with J gene TRBJ2-7; 12 nucleotides line up with TRBD2. The germline CDR1 and CDR2 sequences are GTSNPN and SVGIG (reference sequence). Trimming cost V 0 bases and J 4 bases; bases outside gene matches: 1. The CDR3 runs 14 residues. DNA of the CDR3: TGTGCCTGGAGTGTAGGGACTAGCGGGTACGAGCAGTACTTC. It yields the protein CAWSVGTSGYEQYF.

This clone was seen only once. The CDR3 nucleotides are TGTGCCAGCAGGTCAAGAACCGGGGGAAGGACCGGGGAGCTGTTTTTT. Translation gives CASRSRTGGRTGELFF. This chain links TRBV11-1 with TRBJ2-2; D may be TRBD2 (6 bases). With 6 bases removed from V and 5 bases from J, the gap between germline ends came to 19 bases. Germline CDR1 and CDR2: SGHAT and FQDESV (reference sequence). This CDR3 has 16 residues.

The CDR3 loop is CASSTKGGGYNEQFF. For the CDR3, the DNA is TGTGCCAGTAGTACCAAAGGCGGGGGGTACAATGAGCAGTTCTTC. V and J are TRBV19 and TRBJ2-1; TRBD2 matches 8 bases. Trimming at V came to 4 bases and at J to 4 bases, leaving 6 bases not matched to a gene. The CDR3 length is 15 residues. Per germline, CDR1 LNHDA and CDR2 SQIVND (reference sequence).

J is TRBJ2-1 and V is TRBV28; 8 bases match TRBD2. J was trimmed by 8 bases and V by 3 bases; bases with no gene match: 12. The CDR3 has 16 residues. Germline V CDR1 and CDR2: MDHEN, SYDVKM. The CDR3 coding sequence is TGTGCCAGCAGTTTTAGGCCGGGACTAGGGAGGGATGAGCAGTTCTTC. This translates into CASSFRPGLGRDEQFF.

This chain links TRBV4-1 with TRBJ1-3; D might be TRBD1 (6 bases). The germline V gene encodes CDR1 MGHRA and CDR2 YSYEKL. The V and J ends lost 3 bases and 3 bases respectively, with 30 bases between them. The CDR3 is 21 residues long. For the CDR3, the DNA is TGCGCCAGCAGCCATCCCGGGCCCAGGTCACAGGGATACGGAGGTGGAAACACCATATATTTT. Its protein is CASSHPGPRSQGYGGGNTIYF.

The chain has TRBV6-5 and TRBJ2-3; 9 positions agree with TRBD2. The V gene's germline CDR1 is MNHEY and CDR2 SVGAGI. Trimming cost V 8 bases and J 4 bases; bases outside gene matches: 7. The CDR3 has 14 amino acids. DNA for the CDR3: TGTGCCAGCGGCGCGGGAGGGAGCGCAGATACGCAGTATTTT. Protein sequence: CASGAGGSADTQYF.

This clone was seen only a few times. The rearrangement links TRBV29-1 to TRBJ2-2; 10 bases match TRBD2. The J segment lost 2 bases and the V segment lost 4 bases, leaving 10 bases of the junction unmatched. CDR1 SQVTM and CDR2 ANQGSEA come from the germline V gene. The CDR3 totals 17 residues. DNA for the CDR3: TGCAGCGTTGGCCAGGGTAGCGGGGGGATCAACACCGGGGAGCTGTTTTTT. This gives the protein CSVGQGSGGINTGELFF.

V is TRBV19 and J is TRBJ2-3; TRBD2 matches 14 bases. Germline CDR1 and CDR2: LNHDA and SQIVND (reference sequence). This CDR3 is 16 amino acids long. V was clipped by 4 bases and J by 3 bases; unmatched bases: 3. CDR3 sequence: CASSRGTSGGTDTQYF. CDR3 in DNA: TGTGCCAGTAGTAGAGGGACTAGCGGGGGTACAGATACGCAGTATTTT.

The CDR3 DNA is TGTGCCAGTAGTCTCACAGGGGTAGTCACCGGGGAGCTGTTTTTT. Amino acids: CASSLTGVVTGELFF. The V and J genes are TRBV19 and TRBJ2-2; TRBD1 agrees at 7 bases. Per the germline V gene, CDR1 is LNHDA and CDR2 is SQIVND (reference sequence). V lost 5 bases and J lost 4; bases outside the gene matches: 7. The length of the CDR3 is 15 residues.

The chain has TRBV5-1 and TRBJ1-6, with D possibly TRBD1 on 5 matching bases. V was trimmed by 4 bases and J by 5 bases, leaving 16 bases between them. Germline V gene sequence: CDR1 SGHRS, CDR2 YFSETQ. The CDR3 consists of 16 residues. The CDR3: CASSPEGPRDNSPLHF. The DNA for the CDR3 is TGCGCCAGCAGCCCGGAGGGGCCGAGGGATAATTCACCCCTCCACTTT.

This clone appeared a single time. The rearrangement uses TRBV4-3 and TRBJ2-2, with D possibly TRBD1 on 5 matching bases. CDR1 is LGHNA, CDR2 YSLEER, per germline. V lost 1 base, J lost 1 base, and 10 bases lay in between. The CDR3 has 16 amino acids. This CDR3 is CASSQGTLLNTGELFF. CDR3 coding DNA: TGCGCCAGCAGCCAAGGGACACTTTTGAACACCGGGGAGCTGTTTTTT.

A single count supports this clone. This sequence joins TRBV2 and TRBJ1-3, with 9 bases lining up with TRBD1. The CDR3 has 16 amino acids. Germline V gene sequence: CDR1 SNHLY, CDR2 FYNNEI. V dropped 7 bases and J dropped 0; count of bases not matched to a gene: 7. CDR3 DNA sequence: TGTGCCAGCAAAAGAACAGGGGGCCGCTCTGGAAACACCATATATTTT. As protein: CASKRTGGRSGNTIYF.

This chain joins TRBV15 and TRBJ2-3; TRBD2 is a possible D gene (6 bases). Germline V gene data show CDR1 as LNHNV and CDR2 as YYDKDF (reference sequence). Trimming took off 1 base at V and 1 base at J, with 12 bases between the two ends. The CDR3 loop spans 16 amino acids. CDR3 residues: CATSRGRGLGTDTQYF. CDR3 DNA: TGTGCCACCAGCAGAGGGAGGGGCTTGGGCACAGATACGCAGTATTTT. Full variable domain (missing parts from reference TRBV15 and TRBJ2-3): DAMVIQNPRYQVTQFGKPVTLSCSQTLNHNVMYWYQQKSSQAPKLLFHYYDKDFNNEADTPDNFQSRRPNTSFCFLDIRSPGLGDTAMYLCATSRGRGLGTDTQYFGPGTRLTVL.

V gene TRBV4-2 combines with J gene TRBJ2-3; 9 nucleotides line up with TRBD1. The CDR3 sequence is 17 residues long. Unmatched junction bases numbered 9, after V lost 0 bases and J lost 5 bases. CDR1 is LGHNA, CDR2 YNFKEQ, per germline. The CDR3 reads CASSQEVPGQGGDTQYF. DNA for the CDR3: TGTGCCAGCAGCCAAGAGGTTCCGGGACAGGGCGGAGATACGCAGTATTTT.